Below, 20 T cell receptor beta chains from the same sample are listed, as sequenced in a study of cytomegalovirus exposure and HLA in healthy donors. Both 60 Vbeta primers and 13 Jbeta primers went into the PCR. The assay was immunoSEQ multiplex PCR, and TCRdb's table has in-frame clones only and misses some. The sample yields roughly 71,000 clones, around 73% seen once. The source material was PBMCs. These receptors came from a girl aged 10-17 years in good health and CMV-seropositive.

V gene TRBV7-6 combines with J gene TRBJ1-2, with 7 nucleotides matching TRBD1. CDR1 and CDR2 (germline): SGHVS, FNYEAQ. The CDR3 contains 14 residues. The V and J ends lost 1 base and 5 bases, in that order; junction bases with no gene match: 4. The CDR3 reads CASSLGGTVYGYTF. CDR3 coding DNA: TGTGCCAGCAGCTTAGGGGGGACAGTATATGGCTACACCTTC.

The V call is TRBV7-2, the J call TRBJ1-2, with TRBD1 as a possible D gene (6 bases). Trimming pared 5 bases from V and 5 bases from J, leaving 24 bases between. The CDR3 has 17 amino acids. CDR1 and CDR2 (germline): SGHTA, FQGNSA. As DNA, the CDR3 is TGTGCCAGCAGCCCGGGGGGCGGGGTGGGGTCCCCGTATGGCTACACCTTC. Translation: CASSPGGGVGSPYGYTF.

The genes are TRBV4-1 and TRBJ1-1; D might be TRBD1 (5 bases). V was cut by 3 bases and J by 8 bases, with 16 bases left in between. The V gene's germline CDR1 is MGHRA and CDR2 YSYEKL. The CDR3 is 14 amino acids. DNA for the CDR3: TGCGCCAGCAGCCACTACAGGTCGCAAGGGGAAGCTTTCTTT. Protein: CASSHYRSQGEAFF.

This rearrangement joins TRBV10-3 to TRBJ2-1; 12 bases agree with TRBD2. There are 14 residues in the CDR3. Germline loops: CDR1 ENHRY, CDR2 SYGVKD. V lost 6 bases, J lost 6 bases, and 3 bases stayed unmatched. The CDR3 loop is CAISGLAGTNEQFF. Written as DNA, the CDR3 is TGTGCCATCAGCGGACTAGCGGGAACCAATGAGCAGTTCTTC.

J is TRBJ1-1 and V is TRBV29-1, with D maybe TRBD1 (5 bases). CDR3 length: 13 amino acids. The V gene lost 3 bases and the J gene lost 6 bases, with 14 bases spanning the gap. Germline-derived CDR1 and CDR2 are SQVTM and ANQGSEA. CDR3 bases: TGCAGCGTTGAGCCTAAGTGGGGCGCTGAAGCTTTCTTT. This sequence encodes CSVEPKWGAEAFF.

The chain employs TRBV7-2 and TRBJ1-2; TRBD1 might be the D (5 bases). V lost 0 bases and J 3 bases, leaving 5 bases between the germline ends. The CDR3 sequence is 13 residues long. From germline, CDR1 is SGHTA and CDR2 FQGNSA. DNA for the CDR3: TGTGCCAGCAGCTTAGCAGGGGACTATGGCTACACCTTC. It encodes CASSLAGDYGYTF.

The rearrangement joins TRBV29-1 to TRBJ2-7, with a weak D call TRBD1 (5 bases). This CDR3 is built from 14 residues. Between the trimmed V and J ends, which lost 0 bases and 4 bases, there was a span of 13 bases. Per germline, CDR1 SQVTM and CDR2 ANQGSEA. The CDR3 coding sequence is TGCAGCGTTGAAGATCGACAGAGAAATTACGAGCAGTACTTC. It specifies CSVEDRQRNYEQYF.

Details on this clone: The junction departs from the called germline gene at one end, perhaps through a read error. The V and J genes are TRBV6-1 and TRBJ2-7, with a weak D call TRBD2 (5 bases). The germline V gene encodes CDR1 MNHNS and CDR2 SASEGT. This CDR3 comprises 16 residues. The CDR3 is CASREVSKRLSYEQYF. The CDR3 DNA is TGTGCCAGCAGGGAAGTATCTAAGCGGCTCTCCTACGAGCAGTACTTC.

The rearrangement joins TRBV29-1 to TRBJ1-4; TRBD1 is a possible D gene (6 bases). The germline V gene has CDR1 SQVTM and CDR2 ANQGSEA. The CDR3 totals 14 residues. V lost 2 bases and J 5 bases, leaving 12 bases between the germline ends. This CDR3 is CSVENPGANEKLFF. CDR3 bases: TGCAGCGTTGAAAACCCAGGGGCGAATGAAAAACTGTTTTTT.

The chain carries TRBV4-1 and TRBJ2-7; the D gene is possibly TRBD2 (7 bases). From germline, CDR1 is MGHRA and CDR2 YSYEKL. The CDR3 extends over 17 amino acids. The ends were cut back, 2 bases at V and 3 bases at J, with 20 bases in the middle. The CDR3: CASSQPSEGEGLYEQYF. In DNA form, the CDR3 reads TGCGCCAGCAGCCAACCTAGCGAGGGGGAGGGACTCTACGAGCAGTACTTC.

The chain couples TRBV10-3 to TRBJ1-1; D remains ambiguous. This CDR3 spans 13 amino acids. Per germline, CDR1 ENHRY and CDR2 SYGVKD. The V end was cut by 10 bases, the J end by 1 base, with 13 bases between. Here the CDR3 reads CATVLTENTEAFF. The CDR3 coding sequence is TGTGCCACCGTGCTTACAGAGAACACTGAAGCTTTCTTT.

The chain has TRBV5-4 and TRBJ1-2, with 9 positions matching TRBD1. The CDR3 has 16 residues. V lost 4 bases, J lost 5 bases, and 12 bases stayed unmatched. In germline, CDR1 is SGHNT, CDR2 YYREEE (reference sequence). The CDR3 DNA follows: TGTGCCAGCAGCGGGACAGGGAGGGGCGATATATATGGCTACACCTTC. As protein: CASSGTGRGDIYGYTF.

The CDR3 spells CASSQKKLAGGGEQFF. The CDR3 region has the DNA TGCGCCAGCAGCCAAAAGAAACTAGCGGGAGGTGGAGAGCAGTTCTTC. The chain carries TRBV4-3 and TRBJ2-1, with 12 bases fitting TRBD2. The CDR3 is made up of 16 amino acids. CDR1 and CDR2 (germline): LGHNA, YSLEER. Germline trimming cut 2 bases from V and 10 bases from J; bases unmatched to any gene: 9.

The rearrangement joins TRBV7-2 to TRBJ2-7, with 10 bases identical to TRBD2. The CDR3 totals 15 residues. Germline lookup yields CDR1 SGHTA and CDR2 FQGNSA. J lost 6 bases, V lost 3 bases, and 8 bases had no gene match. The DNA of the CDR3 is TGTGCCAGCAGCTTTTCTAGCGGGAGCTCGTTCGAGCAGTACTTC. Amino acid sequence: CASSFSSGSSFEQYF. Full variable domain (outside the CDR3, taken from reference TRBV7-2 and TRBJ2-7): GAGVSQSPSNKVTEKGKDVELRCDPISGHTALYWYRQSLGQGLEFLIYFQGNSAPDKSGLPSDRFSAERTGGSVSTLTIQRTQQEDSAVYLCASSFSSGSSFEQYFGPGTRLTVT.

The chain has TRBV7-9 and TRBJ2-7; TRBD2 aligns across 10 bases. The CDR3 runs 16 residues. Germline CDR1 and CDR2: SEHNR and FQNEAQ (reference sequence). Trimming at V came to 4 bases and at J to 3 bases, leaving 9 bases not matched to a gene. CDR3 protein: CASSSIAGGYVYEQYF. DNA for the CDR3: TGTGCCAGCAGCTCAATAGCGGGAGGCTACGTCTACGAGCAGTACTTC.

This chain uses TRBV4-1 with TRBJ2-1, with D possibly being TRBD1 (5 bases). Germline CDR1 and CDR2: MGHRA and YSYEKL. V lost 0 bases to trimming and J lost 9 bases, with 15 bases between them. The CDR3 has 15 amino acids. DNA for the CDR3: TGCGCCAGCAGCCAAGAGACAGTTCAATCCGGTGAGCAGTTCTTC. Amino acid sequence: CASSQETVQSGEQFF.

The chain combines TRBV5-4 with TRBJ1-1; tentatively, D is TRBD1 (6 bases). Germline CDR1 and CDR2: SGHNT and YYREEE (reference sequence). The CDR3 runs 13 residues. Trimming stripped 4 bases from V and 7 bases from J, with 14 bases between. This chain's CDR3 is CASSPGQVGEAFF. The DNA of the CDR3 is TGTGCCAGCAGCCCGGGACAAGTGGGTGAAGCTTTCTTT.

In its sample, this clone was seen once. V and J are TRBV29-1 and TRBJ1-2; the D gene is possibly TRBD1 (5 bases). The CDR3 extends over 13 amino acids. CDR1 and CDR2 (germline): SQVTM, ANQGSEA. V was clipped by 5 bases and J by 8 bases, with 18 bases between them. CDR3 sequence reads: CSVLPRTTAGYTF. CDR3 nucleotides: TGCAGCGTTCTTCCGCGGACAACCGCCGGCTACACCTTC.

This clone has a handful of counts. V and J are TRBV29-1 and TRBJ1-1, with TRBD1 as a possible D gene (6 bases). With 3 bases removed from V and 4 bases from J, the gap between germline ends came to 15 bases. The CDR3 sequence is 14 residues long. Germline loops: CDR1 SQVTM, CDR2 ANQGSEA. The CDR3 sequence: CSVEGHLGVTEAFF. The CDR3 bases are TGCAGCGTTGAGGGACACCTGGGGGTCACTGAAGCTTTCTTT. The entire variable domain, with the rest obtained from reference TRBV29-1 and TRBJ1-1, is as follows: SAVISQKPSRDICQRGTSLTIQCQVDSQVTMMFWYRQQPGQSLTLIATANQGSEATYESGFVIDKFPISRPNLTFSTLTVSNMSPEDSSIYLCSVEGHLGVTEAFFGQGTRLTVV.

This clone occurred once. The chain carries TRBV30 and TRBJ1-1, with D hard to call. This CDR3 spans 14 amino acids. With 5 bases removed from V and 3 bases from J, the gap between germline ends came to 16 bases. CDR1 and CDR2 (germline): GTSNPN, SVGIG (reference sequence). DNA for the CDR3: TGTGCCTGGGTCCGAGAAGTACGGGACACTGAAGCTTTCTTT. Protein: CAWVREVRDTEAFF.